The text below deals with one T cell receptor (beta chain). Its antigen remains unknown. Terminally differentiated effector memory CD45RA+ cells were excluded from the naive CD8 cells, which were CD45RO-negative and positively selected for CCR7. This record belongs to a study of shared clonotypes between healthy human individuals. Points from the study as a whole: Only blood was sampled; tissue repertoires likely differ.

Clones were read by immunoSEQ multiplex PCR, and TCRdb kept only the in-frame ones, dropping some. The table includes millions of clones, roughly 95% detected once. Sequenced sample: naive CD8+ T cells sorted from blood. The TCR was taken from a man between 18 and 35 years old in good health.

The CDR3 bases are TGCGCCAGCAGCCTCCGGGACAGGGGCTTCGGAGCTTTCTTT. Protein product: CASSLRDRGFGAFF. This sequence joins TRBV4-1 and TRBJ1-1, with 10 bases aligning to TRBD1. Germline V gene sequence: CDR1 MGHRA, CDR2 YSYEKL. V was pared by 4 bases and J by 10 bases, with 9 bases of the junction left unmatched. This CDR3 has 14 amino acids.